A single sample gave rise to the 27 T cell receptor beta chains below, sequenced in a study of cytomegalovirus exposure and HLA in healthy donors (dated by TCRdb to 2017 to 2019). Library generation was performed with the immunoSEQ multiplex PCR assay. For the multiplex PCR, a mixture combining 60 forward primers for TCR Vbeta segments and 13 reverse primers for TCR Jbeta segments was used. TCRdb re-hosts the immuneACCESS table, in-frame sequences only. Its copies lack some clones; in the studies checked, an unresolved V gene accounts for under half of them, and the cause for the rest is not known. The sample includes nearly 200,000 clones, with approximately 83% observed a single time. The top ten hold 0.098% of the sample. Sequenced: PBMCs. The origin of the receptors is a boy aged 2 to 10 in good health and CMV-seronegative.

This chain links TRBV9 with TRBJ2-5; TRBD2 matches at 12 bases. Germline V gives CDR1 SGDLS, CDR2 YYNGEE. This CDR3 contains 18 residues. Trimming took 4 bases from V and 1 from J; bases not matched to a gene: 11. CDR3 sequence: CASSMLAGGRGAQETQYF. DNA of the CDR3: TGTGCCAGCAGCATGCTAGCGGGGGGGCGGGGGGCCCAAGAGACCCAGTACTTC.

This clone was seen only once. This chain uses TRBV5-8 with TRBJ1-2, with 9 bases aligning to TRBD1. V lost 5 bases, J lost 7 bases, and 12 bases stayed unmatched. This CDR3 has 15 amino acids. From germline, CDR1 is SGHTS and CDR2 YDEGEE. For the CDR3, the DNA is TGTGCCAGCAGTTTGCCGGGACAGGGAAAGGGTGGCTACACCTTC. It is translated as CASSLPGQGKGGYTF.

This clone turned up a few times. V usage is TRBV5-6 and J usage is TRBJ2-5; D possibly corresponds to TRBD2 (6 bases). Germline V CDR1 and CDR2: SGHDT, YYEEEE. The V gene lost 2 bases and the J gene lost 4 bases, with 12 bases spanning the gap. CDR3 length equals 14 residues. The CDR3 loop is CASSFTGLSETQYF. The CDR3 DNA reads as TGTGCCAGCAGCTTCACGGGACTCTCAGAGACCCAGTACTTC.

The rearrangement uses TRBV7-2 and TRBJ2-1; 7 bases match TRBD2. The CDR3 runs 15 residues. The V gene end was trimmed by 1 base and the J gene end by 3 bases; junction bases not matched to a gene: 3. Per germline, CDR1 SGHTA and CDR2 FQGNSA. CDR3 in amino acids: CASSLGTSVYNEQFF. The CDR3 nucleotides are TGTGCCAGCAGCTTAGGGACTAGTGTCTACAATGAGCAGTTCTTC.

The V gene is TRBV25-1, the J gene TRBJ2-1; 11 bases map to TRBD2. The CDR3 has 13 residues. The V and J ends lost 8 bases and 10 bases, in that order; junction bases with no gene match: 7. CDR1 and CDR2 from the germline V gene are MGHDK and SYGVNS. Here the CDR3 reads CASGRGTSGEQFF. The CDR3 region has the DNA TGTGCCAGCGGGAGGGGGACTAGCGGCGAGCAGTTCTTC. Looking up the rest from reference TRBV25-1 and TRBJ2-1 gives the full variable domain: EADIYQTPRYLVIGTGKKITLECSQTMGHDKMYWYQQDPGMELHLIHYSYGVNSTEKGDLSSESTVSRIRTEHFPLTLESARPSHTSQYLCASGRGTSGEQFFGPGTRLTVL.

The J gene is TRBJ2-7, the V gene TRBV6-5; possibly TRBD2 for D (6 bases). Germline V gives CDR1 MNHEY, CDR2 SVGAGI. The CDR3 length is 14 residues. V lost 8 bases and J lost 2, with 16 bases in between. CDR3 region: CASGRSVVAYEQYF. CDR3 nucleotides: TGTGCCAGCGGGAGGAGCGTCGTCGCCTACGAGCAGTACTTC.

This sequence joins TRBV27 and TRBJ1-2; possibly TRBD1 for D (6 bases). V dropped 8 bases and J dropped 8 bases, with 21 bases sitting between them. The CDR3 is 14 amino acids. Germline V gives CDR1 MNHEY, CDR2 SMNVEV (reference sequence). In nucleotides, the CDR3 is TGTGCCAGCGCGGGGGGGGCGGGCTTTGCAGGCTACACCTTC. It translates to CASAGGAGFAGYTF.

V is TRBV7-2 and J is TRBJ2-4; D remains unclear. CDR3 length: 14 amino acids. From germline, CDR1 is SGHTA and CDR2 FQGNSA. Trimming took off 3 bases at V and 9 bases at J, with 15 bases between the two ends. In nucleotides, the CDR3 is TGTGCCAGCAGCTTGGCGCCCGTCGGCGGCATTCAGTACTTC. As protein: CASSLAPVGGIQYF. The full variable domain, rest sourced from reference TRBV7-2 and TRBJ2-4, is GAGVSQSPSNKVTEKGKDVELRCDPISGHTALYWYRQSLGQGLEFLIYFQGNSAPDKSGLPSDRFSAERTGGSVSTLTIQRTQQEDSAVYLCASSLAPVGGIQYFGAGTRLSVL.

The rearrangement links TRBV5-1 to TRBJ1-2, with 8 bases fitting TRBD1. V lost 0 bases, J lost 5 bases, and 6 bases stayed unmatched. The germline V gene has CDR1 SGHRS and CDR2 YFSETQ. The CDR3 covers 15 residues. The CDR3 nucleotides are TGCGCCAGCAGCTTGGGACAGGGGAATCAGTATGGCTACACCTTC. Amino acid sequence: CASSLGQGNQYGYTF.

The table lists this clone with a count of one. The genes are TRBV7-9 and TRBJ1-2, with D hard to call. The CDR3 has 13 residues. Germline V gives CDR1 SEHNR, CDR2 FQNEAQ (reference sequence). V was shortened by 5 bases and J by 5 bases, with 12 bases between the two germline ends. The DNA for the CDR3 is TGTGCCAGCAGCCCACCGGCAGGATATGGCTACACCTTC. Its translation is CASSPPAGYGYTF.

V gene TRBV5-4 combines with J gene TRBJ2-7; possible D gene TRBD1, 6 bases. Deletions cut 2 bases from V and 3 bases from J, with 15 bases between. CDR3 length: 15 amino acids. The germline V gene encodes CDR1 SGHNT and CDR2 YYREEE (reference sequence). In nucleotides, the CDR3 is TGTGCCAGCAGCTTATCTGGGGGCAGGGGCTACGAGCAGTACTTC. Protein: CASSLSGGRGYEQYF. Supplemented by reference TRBV5-4 and TRBJ2-7, the full variable domain reads ETGVTQSPTHLIKTRGQQVTLRCSSQSGHNTVSWYQQALGQGPQFIFQYYREEENGRGNFPPRFSGLQFPNYSSELNVNALELDDSALYLCASSLSGGRGYEQYFGPGTRLTVT.

This chain links TRBV11-2 with TRBJ2-3, with 11 bases that match TRBD2. The V and J ends lost 5 bases and 6 bases, in that order; junction bases with no gene match: 16. The length of the CDR3 is 18 residues. Germline loops: CDR1 SGHAT, CDR2 FQNNGV. CDR3 sequence reads: CASSLSLSGGAIGDTQYF. In DNA form, the CDR3 reads TGTGCCAGCAGCCTATCCCTTAGCGGGGGGGCCATCGGGGATACGCAGTATTTT.

The genes are TRBV7-9 and TRBJ1-1, with D unresolved. The germline V gene has CDR1 SEHNR and CDR2 FQNEAQ (reference sequence). Trimming removed 3 bases at V and 1 base at J, with 12 bases between. The CDR3 extends over 15 amino acids. The CDR3 is CASSFDSGSNTEAFF. For the CDR3, the DNA is TGTGCCAGCAGCTTTGATTCCGGTTCGAACACTGAAGCTTTCTTT. Combining the CDR3 with reference TRBV7-9 and TRBJ1-1 gives the whole variable domain DTGVSQNPRHKITKRGQNVTFRCDPISEHNRLYWYRQTLGQGPEFLTYFQNEAQLEKSRLLSDRFSAERPKGSFSTLEIQRTEQGDSAMYLCASSFDSGSNTEAFFGQGTRLTVV.

The chain employs TRBV10-3 and TRBJ2-7; 9 positions match TRBD2. Losses at the gene ends were 6 bases for V and 5 bases for J; bases not matched to a gene: 8. From germline, CDR1 is ENHRY and CDR2 SYGVKD. This CDR3 region has 14 residues. The DNA of the CDR3 is TGTGCCATCAGCGCGGGACTAGCAGTCGACGAGCAGTACTTC. Protein product: CAISAGLAVDEQYF.

J is TRBJ1-1 and V is TRBV7-9; 9 bases line up with TRBD1. Germline CDR1 and CDR2: SEHNR and FQNEAQ (reference sequence). There are 15 residues in the CDR3. V dropped 4 bases and J dropped 8; count of bases not matched to a gene: 11. CDR3 nucleotide sequence: TGTGCCAGCAGCTCAGCTTACAGGGGGCTGAGGGAAGCTTTCTTT. Its protein product is CASSSAYRGLREAFF.

The CDR3 here is CASSLTSTSGSYEQYF. CDR3 in DNA: TGTGCCAGCAGCTTAACTTCGACTAGCGGGAGCTACGAGCAGTACTTC. The chain uses TRBV11-2 and TRBJ2-5; TRBD2 matches at 12 bases. The J call may not be correct, given that the DNA end is closer to TRBJ2-7. The CDR3 spans 16 residues. Germline CDR1 is SGHAT and CDR2 is FQNNGV.

The J gene is TRBJ1-2, the V gene TRBV27; D may be TRBD1 (5 bases). The germline V gene encodes CDR1 MNHEY and CDR2 SMNVEV (reference sequence). The CDR3 sequence is 19 residues long. Between the trimmed V and J ends, which lost 6 bases and 2 bases, there was a span of 28 bases. CDR3 in amino acids: CASSTLGLGGDMGNYGYTF. In DNA, the CDR3 is TGTGCCAGCAGCACTTTGGGGCTCGGGGGTGACATGGGGAACTATGGCTACACCTTC.

The V and J genes are TRBV6-5 and TRBJ1-1, with D maybe TRBD1 (6 bases). CDR1 and CDR2 (germline): MNHEY, SVGAGI. The V end lost 5 bases, the J end lost 2 bases, and 15 bases lay between the germline ends. CDR3 size: 15 residues. The CDR3 DNA follows: TGTGCCAGCAGTCCCGTCCAGGGACAAAACACTGAAGCTTTCTTT. Translation: CASSPVQGQNTEAFF.

This sequence joins TRBV19 and TRBJ1-1, with D possibly being TRBD1 (5 bases). Germline V CDR1 and CDR2: LNHDA, SQIVND (reference sequence). The V end was cut by 7 bases, the J end by 3 bases, with 15 bases between. This CDR3 comprises 14 residues. The CDR3 reads CASMNQGGDTEAFF. In DNA, the CDR3 is TGTGCCAGTATGAACCAGGGCGGGGACACTGAAGCTTTCTTT.

This clone appeared once. V and J are TRBV2 and TRBJ1-5; D is possibly TRBD1 (5 bases). The CDR3 has 14 residues. CDR1 SNHLY and CDR2 FYNNEI come from the germline V gene. V lost 4 bases and J lost 3, with 10 bases in between. In nucleotides, the CDR3 is TGTGCCAGCAGTGCTAGGGGAAACAATCAGCCCCAGCATTTT. Translation: CASSARGNNQPQHF.

V is TRBV7-9 and J is TRBJ2-3; TRBD2 matches 13 bases. The length of the CDR3 is 16 residues. Trimming removed 5 bases from V and 2 bases from J; junction bases left unmatched: 4. CDR1 is SEHNR and CDR2 is FQNEAQ in the germline V gene (reference sequence). The CDR3 nucleotides are TGTGCCAGCAGCCCGGGACTAGCGGGATTCACAGATACGCAGTATTTT. It codes for CASSPGLAGFTDTQYF.

The chain links TRBV4-1 to TRBJ1-2, with D perhaps matching TRBD1 (5 bases). Germline V gene lookup returns CDR1 MGHRA and CDR2 YSYEKL. The CDR3 extends over 14 amino acids. V shed 1 base and J shed 4 bases, with 10 bases lying between them. CDR3 sequence (DNA): TGCGCCAGCAGCCAAGGGGGCTTCGGCTATGGCTACACCTTC. Protein product: CASSQGGFGYGYTF.

J is TRBJ1-2 and V is TRBV19; D may be TRBD1 (5 bases). The V end was cut by 3 bases, the J end by 8 bases, with 13 bases between. This CDR3 spans 13 amino acids. In germline, CDR1 is LNHDA, CDR2 SQIVND (reference sequence). CDR3 nucleotide sequence: TGTGCCAGTAGTATGGTCTTCAGGGTAGGCTACACCTTC. It translates to CASSMVFRVGYTF.

The CDR3 protein is CASSLQTGGPYGYTF. CDR3 DNA: TGTGCCAGCAGCTTACAGACAGGGGGCCCTTATGGCTACACCTTC. J is TRBJ1-2 and V is TRBV7-9; 10 bases are shared with TRBD1. The CDR3 loop spans 15 amino acids. Germline CDR1 and CDR2: SEHNR and FQNEAQ (reference sequence). With 2 bases clipped from V and 5 bases from J, the junction kept 5 bases outside the gene matches.

This clone was found once. The chain has TRBV2 and TRBJ1-6; 8 bases align to TRBD1. Germline CDR1 and CDR2: SNHLY and FYNNEI. The CDR3 covers 16 residues. The V segment lost 4 bases and the J segment 1 base; nucleotides outside the gene matches: 3. The DNA for the CDR3 is TGTGCCAGCAGTGTCACAGGGGGATCCTATAATTCACCCCTCCACTTT. Amino acids: CASSVTGGSYNSPLHF.

The chain is built from TRBV7-9 and TRBJ2-7, with 7 bases that match TRBD1. Per germline, CDR1 SEHNR and CDR2 FQNEAQ (reference sequence). V dropped 2 bases and J dropped 0; count of bases not matched to a gene: 7. The length of the CDR3 is 16 residues. CDR3 residues: CASSLSWGQSSYEQYF. The CDR3 DNA follows: TGTGCCAGCAGCTTATCGTGGGGACAGAGCTCCTACGAGCAGTACTTC.

A single count supports this clone. The CDR3 nucleotides are TGTGCTAGTGGTTTCGGACAGACGAACACTGAAGCTTTCTTT. Its translation: CASGFGQTNTEAFF. J is TRBJ1-1 and V is TRBV12-5; TRBD1 is a possible D gene (6 bases). Germline CDR1 is LGHNT and CDR2 is FRNRAP. The V end lost 3 bases, the J end lost 1 base, and 9 bases lay between the germline ends. The CDR3 runs to 14 residues.